Ten or more counts support the clone carrying this T cell receptor beta chain. No antigen is known for it. From around 18,000 to 910,000 sorted cells, naive CD8 libraries were generated with 10%, 30% or 50% RNA. These data belong to a study of molecular identifiers for immune sequencing clone quantification. Generation of bulk TCR libraries relied on previously described methods and listed TCR primers. TCRdb used MiXCR to reprocess the PCR reads, holding one entry per CDR3 protein. The data contain 79,000 or so distinct CDR3 sequences, more than 20% of them singletons. Study-wide points: Over 99% of CMV-specific effector molecules, but under 1% of naive ones, were in clones above 20 copies. A single cell's spiked Jurkat TCR RNA was reportedly detectable among approximately 930,000 naive cells.

Sequencing was done on a sample of naive CD8+ T cells from blood, with Jurkat cell RNA spiked in. Subset meaning: FACS-sorted CD8+CD4-CCR7+CD45RA+ naive T cells. This sequence originates from a human donor in good health. Some libraries in this study had Jurkat cell RNA spiked in.

The CDR3 nucleotides read TGTGCCTGGAGTGTAGGGATAACCGGGGAGCTGTTTTTT. Translation gives CAWSVGITGELFF. The J gene is TRBJ2-2, the V gene TRBV30; D gene unclear. CDR1 and CDR2 from the germline V gene are GTSNPN and SVGIG (reference sequence). Between the trimmed V and J ends, which lost 0 bases and 5 bases, there was a span of 7 bases. The CDR3 has 13 amino acids.